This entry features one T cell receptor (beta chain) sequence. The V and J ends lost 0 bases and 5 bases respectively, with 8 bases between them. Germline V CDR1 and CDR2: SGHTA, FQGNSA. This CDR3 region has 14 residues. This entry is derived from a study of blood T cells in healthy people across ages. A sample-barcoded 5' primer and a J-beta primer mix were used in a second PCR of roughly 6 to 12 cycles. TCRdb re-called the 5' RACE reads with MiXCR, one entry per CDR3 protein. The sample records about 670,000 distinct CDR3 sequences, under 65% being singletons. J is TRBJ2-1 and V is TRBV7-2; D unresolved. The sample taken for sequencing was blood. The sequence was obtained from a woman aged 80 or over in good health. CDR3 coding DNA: TGTGCCAGCAGCTTAGCGCGACATCACAATGAGCAGTTCTTC. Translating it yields CASSLARHHNEQFF.